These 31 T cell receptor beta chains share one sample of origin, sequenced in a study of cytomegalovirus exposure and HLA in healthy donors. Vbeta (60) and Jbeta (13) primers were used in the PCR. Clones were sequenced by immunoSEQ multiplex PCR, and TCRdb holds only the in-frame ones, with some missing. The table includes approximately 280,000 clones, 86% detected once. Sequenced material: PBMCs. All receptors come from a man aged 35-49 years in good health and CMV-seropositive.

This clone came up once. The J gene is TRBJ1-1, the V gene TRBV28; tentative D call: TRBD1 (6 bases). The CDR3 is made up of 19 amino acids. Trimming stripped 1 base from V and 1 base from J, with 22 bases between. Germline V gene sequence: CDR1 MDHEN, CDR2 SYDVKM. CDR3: CASSLLGVGGVSGNTEAFF. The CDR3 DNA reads TGTGCCAGCAGTTTATTAGGCGTAGGGGGGGTCTCTGGGAACACTGAAGCTTTCTTT.

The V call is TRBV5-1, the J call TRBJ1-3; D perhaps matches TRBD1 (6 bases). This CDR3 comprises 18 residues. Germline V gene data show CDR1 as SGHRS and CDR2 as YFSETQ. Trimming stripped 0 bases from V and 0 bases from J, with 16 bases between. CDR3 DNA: TGCGCCAGCAGCTTGGTAGCCCAGGGGTTGGGCTCTGGAAACACCATATATTTT. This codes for CASSLVAQGLGSGNTIYF.

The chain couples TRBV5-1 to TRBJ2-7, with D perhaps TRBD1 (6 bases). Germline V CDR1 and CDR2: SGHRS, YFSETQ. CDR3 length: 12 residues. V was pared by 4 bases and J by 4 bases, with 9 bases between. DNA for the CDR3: TGCGCCAGCAGCCCGGACAGTTACGAGCAGTACTTC. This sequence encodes CASSPDSYEQYF.

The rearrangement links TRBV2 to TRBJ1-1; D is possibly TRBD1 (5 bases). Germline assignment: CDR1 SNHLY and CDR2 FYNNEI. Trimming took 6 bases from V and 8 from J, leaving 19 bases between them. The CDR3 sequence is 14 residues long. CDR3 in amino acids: CASSRLGGSWEAFF. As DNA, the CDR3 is TGTGCCAGCAGCCGGCTCGGGGGGAGCTGGGAAGCTTTCTTT.

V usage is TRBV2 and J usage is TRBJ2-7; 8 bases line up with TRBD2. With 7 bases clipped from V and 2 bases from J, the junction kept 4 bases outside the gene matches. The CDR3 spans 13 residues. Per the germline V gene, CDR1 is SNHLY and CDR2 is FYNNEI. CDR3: CASNRGGPYEQYF. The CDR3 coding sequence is TGTGCCAGCAATCGGGGGGGACCCTACGAGCAGTACTTC. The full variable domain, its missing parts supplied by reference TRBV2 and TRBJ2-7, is EPEVTQTPSHQVTQMGQEVILRCVPISNHLYFYWYRQILGQKVEFLVSFYNNEISEKSEIFDDQFSVERPDGSNFTLKIRSTKLEDSAMYFCASNRGGPYEQYFGPGTRLTVT.

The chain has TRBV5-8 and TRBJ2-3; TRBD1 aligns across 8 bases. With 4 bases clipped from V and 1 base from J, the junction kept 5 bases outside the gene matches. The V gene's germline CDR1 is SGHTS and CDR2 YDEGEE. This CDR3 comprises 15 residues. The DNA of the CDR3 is TGTGCCAGCAGCCCGGTGGGACAGGGCACAGATACGCAGTATTTT. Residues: CASSPVGQGTDTQYF.

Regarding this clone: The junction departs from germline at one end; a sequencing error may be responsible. CDR3 DNA: TGTGCCAGCAGCGAAGAGAGGGTCCTAGCGGGAGGGGATACGCAGTATTTT. This gives the protein CASSEERVLAGGDTQYF. V and J are TRBV2 and TRBJ2-3; 12 bases agree with TRBD2. The germline V gene encodes CDR1 SNHLY and CDR2 FYNNEI. The CDR3 loop spans 17 amino acids.

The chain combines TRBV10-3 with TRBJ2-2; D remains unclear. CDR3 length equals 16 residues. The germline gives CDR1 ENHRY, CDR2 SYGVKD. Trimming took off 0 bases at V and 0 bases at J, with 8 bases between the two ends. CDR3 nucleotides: TGTGCCATCAGTGAGTCTATGGTAGCGAACACCGGGGAGCTGTTTTTT. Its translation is CAISESMVANTGELFF.

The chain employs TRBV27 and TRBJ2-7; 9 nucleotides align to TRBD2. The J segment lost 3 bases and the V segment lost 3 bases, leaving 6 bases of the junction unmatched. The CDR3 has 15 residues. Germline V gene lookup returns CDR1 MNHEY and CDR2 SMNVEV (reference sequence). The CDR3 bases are TGTGCCAGCAGTTTCAGGGTTAGCGGGAGCTACGAGCAGTACTTC. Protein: CASSFRVSGSYEQYF.

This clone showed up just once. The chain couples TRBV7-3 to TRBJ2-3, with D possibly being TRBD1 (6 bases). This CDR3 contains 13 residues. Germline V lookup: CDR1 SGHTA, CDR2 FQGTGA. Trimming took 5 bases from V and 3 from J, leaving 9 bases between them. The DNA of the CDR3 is TGTGCCAGCAGCCGACAGGTAACAGATACGCAGTATTTT. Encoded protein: CASSRQVTDTQYF.

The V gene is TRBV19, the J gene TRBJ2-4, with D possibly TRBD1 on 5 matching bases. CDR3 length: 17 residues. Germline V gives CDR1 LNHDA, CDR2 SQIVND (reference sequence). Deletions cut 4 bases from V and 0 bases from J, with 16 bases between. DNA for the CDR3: TGTGCCAGTAGTACCCGACAGTCCACGCCAGCCAAAAACATTCAGTACTTC. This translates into CASSTRQSTPAKNIQYF.

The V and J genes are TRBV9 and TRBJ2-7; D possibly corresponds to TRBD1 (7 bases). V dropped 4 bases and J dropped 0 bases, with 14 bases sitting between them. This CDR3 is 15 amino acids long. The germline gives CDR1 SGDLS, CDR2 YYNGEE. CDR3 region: CASSRGDSSSYEQYF. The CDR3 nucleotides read TGTGCCAGCAGCAGGGGGGACAGTAGCTCCTACGAGCAGTACTTC.

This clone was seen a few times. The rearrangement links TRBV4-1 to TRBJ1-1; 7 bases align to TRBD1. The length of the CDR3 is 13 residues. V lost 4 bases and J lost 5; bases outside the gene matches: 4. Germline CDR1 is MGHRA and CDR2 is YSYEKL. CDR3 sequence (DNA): TGCGCCAGCAGCCCACCAGGGGGAACTGAAGCTTTCTTT. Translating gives CASSPPGGTEAFF.

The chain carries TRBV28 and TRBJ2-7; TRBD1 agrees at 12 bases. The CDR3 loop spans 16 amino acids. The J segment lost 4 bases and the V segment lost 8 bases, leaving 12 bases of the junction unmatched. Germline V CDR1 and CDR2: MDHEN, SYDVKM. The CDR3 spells CASYAAGTGGLYEQYF. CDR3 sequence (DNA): TGTGCCAGCTATGCGGCGGGGACAGGGGGCTTGTACGAGCAGTACTTC.

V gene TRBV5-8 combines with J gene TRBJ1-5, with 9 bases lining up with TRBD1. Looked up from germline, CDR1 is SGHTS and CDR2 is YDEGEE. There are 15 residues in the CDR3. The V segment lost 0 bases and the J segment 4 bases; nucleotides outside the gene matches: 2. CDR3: CASSLGGQGNQPQHF. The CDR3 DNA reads TGTGCCAGCAGCTTGGGGGGACAGGGTAATCAGCCCCAGCATTTT.

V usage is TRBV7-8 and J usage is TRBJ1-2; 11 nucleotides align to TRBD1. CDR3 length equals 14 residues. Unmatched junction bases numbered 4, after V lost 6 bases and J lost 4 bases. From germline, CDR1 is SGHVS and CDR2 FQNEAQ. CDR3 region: CASRGQGGVYGYTF. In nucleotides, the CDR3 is TGTGCCAGCAGGGGACAGGGGGGGGTCTATGGCTACACCTTC.

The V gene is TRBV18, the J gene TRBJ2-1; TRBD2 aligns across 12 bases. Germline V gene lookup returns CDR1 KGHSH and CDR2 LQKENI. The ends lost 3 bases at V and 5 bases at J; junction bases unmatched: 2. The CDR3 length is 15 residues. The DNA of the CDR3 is TGTGCCAGCTCACCGCGACTAGCGGGAGACAATGAGCAGTTCTTC. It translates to CASSPRLAGDNEQFF.

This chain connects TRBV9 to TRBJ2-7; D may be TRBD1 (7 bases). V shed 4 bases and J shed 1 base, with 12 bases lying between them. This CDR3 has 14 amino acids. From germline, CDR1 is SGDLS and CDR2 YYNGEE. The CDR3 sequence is CASSSSGGSYEQYF. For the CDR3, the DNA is TGTGCCAGCAGCTCCTCAGGGGGGTCCTACGAGCAGTACTTC. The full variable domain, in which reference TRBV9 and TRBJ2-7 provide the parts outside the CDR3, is DSGVTQTPKHLITATGQRVTLRCSPRSGDLSVYWYQQSLDQGLQFLIQYYNGEERAKGNILERFSAQQFPDLHSELNLSSLELGDSALYFCASSSSGGSYEQYFGPGTRLTVT.

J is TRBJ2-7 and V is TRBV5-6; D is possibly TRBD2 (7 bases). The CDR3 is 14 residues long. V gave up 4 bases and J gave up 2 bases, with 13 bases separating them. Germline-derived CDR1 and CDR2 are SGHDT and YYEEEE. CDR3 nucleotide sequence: TGTGCCAGCAGCGGGGAGGGGGGGGCCTACGAGCAGTACTTC. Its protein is CASSGEGGAYEQYF.

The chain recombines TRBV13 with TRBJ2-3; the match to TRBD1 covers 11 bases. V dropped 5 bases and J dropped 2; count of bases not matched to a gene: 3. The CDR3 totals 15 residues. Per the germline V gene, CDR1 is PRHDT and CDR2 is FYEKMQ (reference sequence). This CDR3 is CASSPDRGHTDTQYF. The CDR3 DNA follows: TGTGCCAGCAGCCCGGACAGGGGGCACACAGATACGCAGTATTTT.

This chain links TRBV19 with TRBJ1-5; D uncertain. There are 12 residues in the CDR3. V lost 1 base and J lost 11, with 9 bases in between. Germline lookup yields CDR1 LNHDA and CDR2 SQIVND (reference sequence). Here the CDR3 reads CASSIASRTQHF. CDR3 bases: TGTGCCAGTAGTATAGCGTCGCGGACCCAGCATTTT. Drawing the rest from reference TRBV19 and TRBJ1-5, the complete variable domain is DGGITQSPKYLFRKEGQNVTLSCEQNLNHDAMYWYRQDPGQGLRLIYYSQIVNDFQKGDIAEGYSVSREKKESFPLTVTSAQKNPTAFYLCASSIASRTQHFGDGTRLSIL.

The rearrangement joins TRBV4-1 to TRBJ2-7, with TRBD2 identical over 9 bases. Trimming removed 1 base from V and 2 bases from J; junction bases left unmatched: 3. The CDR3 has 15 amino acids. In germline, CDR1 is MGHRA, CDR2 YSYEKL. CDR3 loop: CASSQGLAEAYEQYF. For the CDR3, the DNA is TGCGCCAGCAGCCAAGGACTAGCGGAGGCCTACGAGCAGTACTTC.

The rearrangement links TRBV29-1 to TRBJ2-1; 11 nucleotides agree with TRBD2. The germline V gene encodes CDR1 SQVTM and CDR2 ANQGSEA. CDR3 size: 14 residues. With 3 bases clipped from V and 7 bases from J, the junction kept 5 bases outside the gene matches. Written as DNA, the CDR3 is TGCAGCGTTGAGACTAGCGGGGTGGGAAATGAGCAGTTCTTC. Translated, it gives CSVETSGVGNEQFF.

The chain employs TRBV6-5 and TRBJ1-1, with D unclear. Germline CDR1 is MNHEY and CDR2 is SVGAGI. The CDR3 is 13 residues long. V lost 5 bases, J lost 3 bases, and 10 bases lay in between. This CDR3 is CASSPKPHTEAFF. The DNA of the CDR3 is TGTGCCAGCAGTCCAAAGCCCCACACTGAAGCTTTCTTT.

The CDR3 loop reads CASSVGLAGHNEQFF. The CDR3 DNA reads as TGTGCCAGCAGTGTCGGACTAGCGGGTCACAATGAGCAGTTCTTC. The J gene is TRBJ2-1, the V gene TRBV6-1, with TRBD2 matching over 11 bases. The J segment lost 5 bases and the V segment lost 4 bases, leaving 4 bases of the junction unmatched. This CDR3 region has 15 residues. CDR1 and CDR2 (germline): MNHNS, SASEGT.

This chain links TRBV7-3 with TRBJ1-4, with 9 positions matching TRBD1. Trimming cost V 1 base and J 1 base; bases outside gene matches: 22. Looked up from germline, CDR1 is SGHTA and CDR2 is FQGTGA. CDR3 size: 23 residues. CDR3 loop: CASSLSSPLRQGGSSRTNEKLFF. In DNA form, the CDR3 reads TGTGCCAGCAGCTTAAGTTCCCCCCTCCGACAGGGGGGTTCATCACGAACTAATGAAAAACTGTTTTTT.

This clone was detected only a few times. The CDR3 coding sequence is TGTGCCAGCAGCGCCGGACAGGGAGCTGAAGCTTTCTTT. It encodes CASSAGQGAEAFF. The chain employs TRBV9 and TRBJ1-1, with 8 bases lining up with TRBD1. This CDR3 has 13 residues. V was pared by 3 bases and J by 6 bases, with 4 bases of the junction left unmatched. Per germline, CDR1 SGDLS and CDR2 YYNGEE.

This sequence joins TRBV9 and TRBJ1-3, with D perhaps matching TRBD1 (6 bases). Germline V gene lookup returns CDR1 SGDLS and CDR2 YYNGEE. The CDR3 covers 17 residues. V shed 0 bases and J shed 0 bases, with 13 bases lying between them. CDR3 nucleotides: TGTGCCAGCAGCGTAGAGGACAGTCCTGACTCTGGAAACACCATATATTTT. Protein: CASSVEDSPDSGNTIYF.

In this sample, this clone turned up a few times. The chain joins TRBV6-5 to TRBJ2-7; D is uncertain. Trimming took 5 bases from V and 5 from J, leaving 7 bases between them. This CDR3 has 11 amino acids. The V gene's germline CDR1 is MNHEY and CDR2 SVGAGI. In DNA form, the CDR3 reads TGTGCCAGCAGTGCGTCCGACGAGCAGTACTTC. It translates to CASSASDEQYF.

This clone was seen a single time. CDR3 sequence (DNA): TGCGCCAGCAGCTTGGGGCTAGCGGTACGCTACAATGAGCAGTTCTTC. Its translation: CASSLGLAVRYNEQFF. The rearrangement joins TRBV5-1 to TRBJ2-1; 7 bases are shared with TRBD2. This CDR3 is built from 16 residues. Germline V gives CDR1 SGHRS, CDR2 YFSETQ. V lost 0 bases to trimming and J lost 3 bases; unmatched junction nucleotides: 6. The variable domain in full, completed from reference TRBV5-1 and TRBJ2-1, reads KAGVTQTPRYLIKTRGQQVTLSCSPISGHRSVSWYQQTPGQGLQFLFEYFSETQRNKGNFPGRFSGRQFSNSRSEMNVSTLELGDSALYLCASSLGLAVRYNEQFFGPGTRLTVL.

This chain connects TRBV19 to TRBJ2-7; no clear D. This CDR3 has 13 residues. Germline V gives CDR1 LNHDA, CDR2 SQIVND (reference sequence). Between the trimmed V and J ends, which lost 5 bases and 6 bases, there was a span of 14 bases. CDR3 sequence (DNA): TGTGCCAGTAGTCTAGGTTCTTCTACCGAGCAGTACTTC. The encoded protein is CASSLGSSTEQYF.